This T cell receptor (beta chain) was documented in a study of cytomegalovirus exposure and HLA in healthy donors. Healthy donors of bone marrow made up the group. 60 Vbeta and 13 Jbeta primers were used in PCR. TCRdb's table, derived via immunoSEQ multiplex PCR, lists solely in-frame clones and lacks some. This repertoire shows about 140,000 clones, about 74% found once; its top ten account for 2% to 2.5%. Losses at the gene ends were 0 bases for V and 1 base for J; bases not matched to a gene: 2. The CDR3 length is 15 residues. Germline CDR1 and CDR2: SGHRS and YFSETQ. The source material was PBMCs. The rearrangement links TRBV5-1 to TRBJ1-1, with TRBD1 identical over 8 bases. This TCR came from a man under 40 in good health and CMV-seronegative. In DNA, the CDR3 is TGCGCCAGCAGCTTGGGGGACAGGCCGAACACTGAAGCTTTCTTT. Its translation is CASSLGDRPNTEAFF.